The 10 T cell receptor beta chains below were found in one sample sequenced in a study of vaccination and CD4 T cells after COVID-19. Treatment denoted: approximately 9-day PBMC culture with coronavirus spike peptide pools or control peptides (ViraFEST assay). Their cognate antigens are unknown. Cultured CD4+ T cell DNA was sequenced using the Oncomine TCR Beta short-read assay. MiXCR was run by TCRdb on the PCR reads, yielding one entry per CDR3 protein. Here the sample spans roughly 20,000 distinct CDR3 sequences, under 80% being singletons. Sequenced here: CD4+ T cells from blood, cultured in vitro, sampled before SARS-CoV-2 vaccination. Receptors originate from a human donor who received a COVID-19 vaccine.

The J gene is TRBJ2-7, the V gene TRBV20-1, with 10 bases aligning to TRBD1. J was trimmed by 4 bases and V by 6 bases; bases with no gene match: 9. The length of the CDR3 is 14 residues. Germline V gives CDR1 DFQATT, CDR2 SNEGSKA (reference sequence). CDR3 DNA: TGCAGTGCCGGGTGGGGGACAGGGGCTTACGAGCAGTACTTC. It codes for CSAGWGTGAYEQYF.

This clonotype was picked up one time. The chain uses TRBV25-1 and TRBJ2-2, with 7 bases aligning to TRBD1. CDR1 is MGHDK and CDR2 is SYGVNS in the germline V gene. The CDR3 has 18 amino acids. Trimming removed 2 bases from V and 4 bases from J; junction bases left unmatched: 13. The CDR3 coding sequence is TGTGCCAGCAGTGAACGAGGCAGGGGGTATCTTAGCACCGGGGAGCTGTTTTTT. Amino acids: CASSERGRGYLSTGELFF. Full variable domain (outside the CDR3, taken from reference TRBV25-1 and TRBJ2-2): EADIYQTPRYLVIGTGKKITLECSQTMGHDKMYWYQQDPGMELHLIHYSYGVNSTEKGDLSSESTVSRIRTEHFPLTLESARPSHTSQYLCASSERGRGYLSTGELFFGEGSRLTVL.

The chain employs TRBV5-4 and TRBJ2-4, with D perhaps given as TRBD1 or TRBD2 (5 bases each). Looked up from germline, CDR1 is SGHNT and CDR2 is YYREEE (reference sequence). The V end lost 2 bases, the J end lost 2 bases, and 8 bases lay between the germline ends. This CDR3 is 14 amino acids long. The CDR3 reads CASSLEGTKNIQYF. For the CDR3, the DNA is TGTGCCAGCAGCTTAGAGGGGACCAAAAACATTCAGTACTTC.

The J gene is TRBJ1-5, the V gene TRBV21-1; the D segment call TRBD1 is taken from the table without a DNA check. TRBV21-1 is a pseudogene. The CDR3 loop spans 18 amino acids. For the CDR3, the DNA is TGTGCCAGCAGCAAACGTTCACGAAAACAGGGGTGCTATCAGCCCCAGCATTTT. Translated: CASSKRSRKQGCYQPQHF.

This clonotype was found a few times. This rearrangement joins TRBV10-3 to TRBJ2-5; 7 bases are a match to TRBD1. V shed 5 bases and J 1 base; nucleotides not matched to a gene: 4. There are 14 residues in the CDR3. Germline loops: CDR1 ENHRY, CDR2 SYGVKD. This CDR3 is CAISLGQTQETQYF. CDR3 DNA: TGTGCCATCAGTCTGGGACAGACCCAAGAGACCCAGTACTTC.

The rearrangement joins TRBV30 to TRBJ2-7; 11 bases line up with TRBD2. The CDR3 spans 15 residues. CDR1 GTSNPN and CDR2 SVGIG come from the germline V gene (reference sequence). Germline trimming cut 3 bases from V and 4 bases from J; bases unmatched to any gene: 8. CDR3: CAWSRGLAGGYEQYF. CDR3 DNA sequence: TGTGCCTGGAGCCGGGGGCTAGCGGGGGGTTACGAGCAGTACTTC.

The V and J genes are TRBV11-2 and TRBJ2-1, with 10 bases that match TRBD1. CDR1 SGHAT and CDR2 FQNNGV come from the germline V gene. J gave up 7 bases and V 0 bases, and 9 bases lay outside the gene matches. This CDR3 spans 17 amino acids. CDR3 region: CASSLDQETGGWNEQFF. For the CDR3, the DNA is TGTGCCAGCAGCTTAGATCAGGAGACAGGGGGCTGGAATGAGCAGTTCTTC. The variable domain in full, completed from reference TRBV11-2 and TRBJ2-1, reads EAGVAQSPRYKIIEKRQSVAFWCNPISGHATLYWYQQILGQGPKLLIQFQNNGVVDDSQLPKDRFSAERLKGVDSTLKIQPAKLEDSAVYLCASSLDQETGGWNEQFFGPGTRLTVL.

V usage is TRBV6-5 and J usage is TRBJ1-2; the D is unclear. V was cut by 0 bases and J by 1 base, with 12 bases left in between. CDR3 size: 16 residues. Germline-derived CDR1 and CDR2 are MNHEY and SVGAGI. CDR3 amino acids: CASSYSPGEINYGYTF. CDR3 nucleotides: TGTGCCAGCAGTTACTCTCCAGGCGAGATTAACTATGGCTACACCTTC.

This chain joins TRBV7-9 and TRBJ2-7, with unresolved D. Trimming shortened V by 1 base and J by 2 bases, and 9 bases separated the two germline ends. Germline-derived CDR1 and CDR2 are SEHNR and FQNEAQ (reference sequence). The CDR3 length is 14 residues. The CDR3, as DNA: TGTGCCAGCAGCTTAGTACCGGAAACCTACGAGCAGTACTTC. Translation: CASSLVPETYEQYF.

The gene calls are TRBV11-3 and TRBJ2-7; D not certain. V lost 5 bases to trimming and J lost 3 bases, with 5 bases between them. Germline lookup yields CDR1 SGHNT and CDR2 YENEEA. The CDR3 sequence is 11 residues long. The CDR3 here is CASSAYYEQYF. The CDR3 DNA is TGTGCCAGCAGCGCCTACTACGAGCAGTACTTC.